The 4 T cell receptor beta chains below were found in one sample sequenced in a study of shared clonotypes between healthy human individuals. TCRdb keeps only in-frame clones here, not all; method: immunoSEQ multiplex PCR. The sample contains 2 million to 2.5 million clones, about nine tenths of which appear only once. Sequenced material: naive CD4+ T cells from PBMCs. Subset specified: CD45RA+ positively selected. The source is a man aged 18 to 30 in good health. Some clones in this sample may be carry-over from other donors' samples.

V gene TRBV6-1 combines with J gene TRBJ1-1; TRBD1 is a possible D gene (5 bases). From germline, CDR1 is MNHNS and CDR2 SASEGT. With 5 bases removed from V and 3 bases from J, the gap between germline ends came to 13 bases. This CDR3 has 14 residues. CDR3 region: CASSFGQVHTEAFF. The CDR3 DNA sequence: TGTGCCAGCAGTTTCGGACAAGTCCACACTGAAGCTTTCTTT.

The chain joins TRBV15 to TRBJ2-5; D might be TRBD1 or TRBD2, each matching 5 bases. Trimming removed 0 bases from V and 2 bases from J, with 16 bases in between. Germline V gene sequence: CDR1 LNHNV, CDR2 YYDKDF (reference sequence). The CDR3 has 17 amino acids. As DNA, the CDR3 is TGTGCCACCAGCAGAGATAAGAGGGGAAGTAGGCAAGAGACCCAGTACTTC. It encodes CATSRDKRGSRQETQYF.

The chain couples TRBV4-1 to TRBJ1-2; D is perhaps TRBD1 (6 bases). The CDR3 loop spans 15 amino acids. V shed 4 bases and J shed 4 bases, with 16 bases lying between them. Per germline, CDR1 MGHRA and CDR2 YSYEKL. CDR3 in DNA: TGCGCCAGCAGCCCAGGAGGGGGGGTACTCTATGGCTACACCTTC. Its protein is CASSPGGGVLYGYTF.

The chain is built from TRBV28 and TRBJ2-1; 7 nucleotides align to TRBD2. The CDR3 is 14 amino acids. V lost 7 bases and J lost 3; bases outside the gene matches: 6. Per germline, CDR1 MDHEN and CDR2 SYDVKM. Here the CDR3 DNA reads TGTGCCAGCACCGAAGCGGGACTCTACAATGAGCAGTTCTTC. This gives the protein CASTEAGLYNEQFF.